The 25 T cell receptor beta chains below come from one sample, sequenced in a study of shared clonotypes between healthy human individuals. The protocol was immunoSEQ multiplex PCR, while the TCRdb copy is restricted to in-frame clones and leaves out a portion. The sample consists of about 510,000 clones, roughly 78% of them appearing once. Sequenced input: PBMCs. Receptor source: a middle-aged woman in good health. Some clones in this sample may be carry-over from other donors' samples.

The rearrangement uses TRBV18 and TRBJ2-1, with D uncertain. Germline V gene data show CDR1 as KGHSH and CDR2 as LQKENI. Trimming cost V 0 bases and J 4 bases, with 4 bases left between them. The CDR3 has 13 amino acids. The CDR3 sequence is CASSPPRYNEQFF. The CDR3 region has the DNA TGTGCCAGCTCACCACCGCGGTACAATGAGCAGTTCTTC.

This clone was counted between two and nine times. J is TRBJ2-7 and V is TRBV15; 7 positions agree with TRBD1. The germline CDR1 and CDR2 sequences are LNHNV and YYDKDF (reference sequence). This CDR3 spans 15 amino acids. V was pared by 0 bases and J by 7 bases, with 9 bases of the junction left unmatched. The CDR3 region has the DNA TGTGCCACCAGCAGAGATGGCCAGGGGGTCGGGGAGCAGTACTTC. As protein: CATSRDGQGVGEQYF.

The rearrangement links TRBV7-3 to TRBJ2-5; TRBD2 aligns across 8 bases. CDR1 and CDR2 (germline): SGHTA, FQGTGA. The length of the CDR3 is 13 residues. The trim removed 5 bases at V and 5 bases at J, leaving 4 bases unmatched. CDR3 sequence: CASSPQRGETQYF. In DNA, the CDR3 is TGTGCCAGCAGCCCTCAGCGGGGGGAGACCCAGTACTTC.

V and J are TRBV5-5 and TRBJ1-5; TRBD1 aligns across 7 bases. This CDR3 contains 15 residues. Germline V gene data show CDR1 as SGHKS and CDR2 as YYEKEE (reference sequence). The V segment lost 3 bases and the J segment 0 bases; nucleotides outside the gene matches: 3. The CDR3 DNA follows: TGTGCCAGCAGCTGGACAGGTTATAGCAATCAGCCCCAGCATTTT. Its protein product is CASSWTGYSNQPQHF.

The chain links TRBV11-2 to TRBJ1-1; the D is unclear. The germline gives CDR1 SGHAT, CDR2 FQNNGV. The V gene lost 2 bases and the J gene lost 4 bases, with 14 bases spanning the gap. The CDR3 is 15 residues long. CDR3 sequence: CASSLKGSEVTEAFF. The CDR3 nucleotides are TGTGCCAGCAGCTTAAAAGGTTCGGAGGTCACTGAAGCTTTCTTT.

Of note for this clone: Different DNA sequences within this sample yield the same CDR3. The rearrangement links TRBV5-1 to TRBJ1-2, with a tentative D call TRBD1 (5 bases). The ends were cut back, 0 bases at V and 3 bases at J, with 9 bases in the middle. Germline V lookup: CDR1 SGHRS, CDR2 YFSETQ. CDR3 size: 14 residues. The chain's CDR3 is CASSLAGGDYGYTF. CDR3 sequence (DNA): TGCGCCAGCAGCTTGGCCGGGGGTGACTATGGCTACACCTTC. The full variable domain, with the rest looked up from reference TRBV5-1 and TRBJ1-2, is KAGVTQTPRYLIKTRGQQVTLSCSPISGHRSVSWYQQTPGQGLQFLFEYFSETQRNKGNFPGRFSGRQFSNSRSEMNVSTLELGDSALYLCASSLAGGDYGYTFGSGTRLTVV.

The CDR3 DNA reads as TGTGCCAGTAGTTACTGGGGACTTAACACTGAAGCTTTCTTT. Residues: CASSYWGLNTEAFF. V gene TRBV19 combines with J gene TRBJ1-1, with D possibly TRBD1 on 5 matching bases. The V gene's germline CDR1 is LNHDA and CDR2 SQIVND (reference sequence). CDR3 size: 14 residues. V dropped 5 bases and J dropped 2 bases, with 12 bases sitting between them.

About this clone: One base away lies a much larger clone, so this may be a sequencing read error. The chain uses TRBV9 and TRBJ2-7; 12 bases are shared with TRBD2. The ends lost 0 bases at V and 3 bases at J; junction bases unmatched: 1. The V gene's germline CDR1 is SGDLS and CDR2 YYNGEE. CDR3 length: 15 residues. The CDR3: CASSVGTSGNYEQYF. The DNA of the CDR3 is TGTGCCAGCAGCGTAGGGACTAGCGGGAACTACGAGCAGTACTTC.

This chain links TRBV10-3 with TRBJ2-2, with D tentatively TRBD2 (5 bases). The V and J ends lost 8 bases and 0 bases respectively, with 10 bases between them. Germline CDR1 is ENHRY and CDR2 is SYGVKD. This CDR3 has 14 amino acids. This chain's CDR3 is CAIGTGTNTGELFF. The DNA of the CDR3 is TGTGCCATCGGCACCGGGACGAACACCGGGGAGCTGTTTTTT.

The chain recombines TRBV2 with TRBJ2-2; D is possibly TRBD1 (6 bases). In germline, CDR1 is SNHLY, CDR2 FYNNEI. The CDR3 has 15 amino acids. Deletions cut 2 bases from V and 0 bases from J, with 7 bases between. CDR3 DNA sequence: TGTGCCAGCAGTGAAAACAGGGCGAACACCGGGGAGCTGTTTTTT. It encodes CASSENRANTGELFF.

V gene TRBV7-3 combines with J gene TRBJ2-1, with D perhaps matching TRBD2 (6 bases). Germline assignment: CDR1 SGHTA and CDR2 FQGTGA. Trimming removed 5 bases at V and 0 bases at J, with 14 bases between. The CDR3 runs 16 residues. The CDR3 loop reads CASSPSLASSYNEQFF. The CDR3 DNA sequence: TGTGCCAGCAGCCCGTCACTAGCAAGCTCCTACAATGAGCAGTTCTTC.

This rearrangement joins TRBV5-1 to TRBJ2-3; no firm D call. Per germline, CDR1 SGHRS and CDR2 YFSETQ. The CDR3 is made up of 14 amino acids. V was trimmed by 4 bases and J by 2 bases, leaving 11 bases between them. Here the CDR3 DNA reads TGCGCCAGCAGCATAGGGTCGCCCACAGATACGCAGTATTTT. Protein: CASSIGSPTDTQYF.

V usage is TRBV7-6 and J usage is TRBJ1-5; D might be TRBD1 (5 bases). The ends were cut back, 1 base at V and 9 bases at J, with 10 bases in the middle. The CDR3 sequence is 13 residues long. From germline, CDR1 is SGHVS and CDR2 FNYEAQ. CDR3 sequence: CASSLGVGGPQHF. The CDR3 DNA reads as TGTGCCAGCAGCTTAGGTGTGGGGGGGCCCCAGCATTTT.

This sequence joins TRBV30 and TRBJ2-3, with TRBD2 as a possible D gene (7 bases). The CDR3 runs to 14 residues. Looked up from germline, CDR1 is GTSNPN and CDR2 is SVGIG (reference sequence). The V end lost 5 bases, the J end lost 1 base, and 13 bases lay between the germline ends. The chain's CDR3 is CAWGGGHRTDTQYF. The CDR3 DNA follows: TGTGCCTGGGGCGGGGGACACCGCACAGATACGCAGTATTTT.

This rearrangement joins TRBV10-1 to TRBJ2-1, with TRBD2 matching over 8 bases. CDR1 and CDR2 (germline): WNHNN, SYGVQD (reference sequence). The CDR3 runs 15 residues. The V segment lost 6 bases and the J segment 2 bases; nucleotides outside the gene matches: 6. The CDR3 nucleotides read TGCGCCAGCAGCTCCTCGGGGGGGGCCTACAATGAGCAGTTCTTC. It is translated as CASSSSGGAYNEQFF.

The gene calls are TRBV5-4 and TRBJ2-7; TRBD2 agrees at 10 bases. CDR3 length equals 16 residues. Germline CDR1 reads SGHNT; CDR2 reads YYREEE (reference sequence). V shed 4 bases and J 2 bases; nucleotides not matched to a gene: 9. The CDR3 DNA follows: TGTGCCAGCAGCCCCCACCGGACTAGCGGAGCCTACGAGCAGTACTTC. Amino acids: CASSPHRTSGAYEQYF.

The V and J genes are TRBV21-1 and TRBJ2-7. TRBV21-1 is termed a pseudogene. CDR3 length: 14 residues. The CDR3 protein is CASLSRTAPYEQYF. The CDR3 DNA is TGTGCCAGCCTCTCCCGGACGGCACCCTACGAGCAGTACTTC.

J is TRBJ1-5 and V is TRBV5-3; the D is unclear. TRBV5-3 is an open reading frame, and its role is uncertain. The CDR3 length is 15 residues. Deletions cut 1 base from V and 2 bases from J, with 10 bases between. The CDR3 nucleotides are TGTGCCAGAAGCTTGCCCGTAGAGGGCAATCAGCCCCAGCATTTT. As protein: CARSLPVEGNQPQHF.

The chain combines TRBV2 with TRBJ2-7, with TRBD2 as a possible D gene (6 bases). Trimming cost V 8 bases and J 4 bases, with 15 bases left between them. The CDR3 runs 13 residues. The germline CDR1 and CDR2 sequences are SNHLY and FYNNEI. CDR3 DNA: TGTGCCAGCTCCGGGGGATTAACTTACGAGCAGTACTTC. This codes for CASSGGLTYEQYF.

This sequence joins TRBV11-2 and TRBJ1-1; the match to TRBD1 covers 11 bases. V trimming: 0 bases; J trimming: 5 bases; junction bases outside the gene matches: 5. This CDR3 contains 16 residues. Germline-derived CDR1 and CDR2 are SGHAT and FQNNGV. The CDR3 reads CASSLERGQGGTEAFF. In nucleotides, the CDR3 is TGTGCCAGCAGCTTAGAAAGGGGACAGGGGGGGACTGAAGCTTTCTTT.

The chain has TRBV5-1 and TRBJ2-3; D unclear. Germline V CDR1 and CDR2: SGHRS, YFSETQ. V was shortened by 0 bases and J by 4 bases, with 9 bases between the two germline ends. This CDR3 is 14 amino acids long. The CDR3 reads CASSLGLGADTQYF. DNA of the CDR3: TGCGCCAGCAGCTTGGGGTTGGGCGCAGATACGCAGTATTTT. The full variable domain, completed using reference TRBV5-1 and TRBJ2-3, is KAGVTQTPRYLIKTRGQQVTLSCSPISGHRSVSWYQQTPGQGLQFLFEYFSETQRNKGNFPGRFSGRQFSNSRSEMNVSTLELGDSALYLCASSLGLGADTQYFGPGTRLTVL.

This clone appeared a few times. The chain combines TRBV27 with TRBJ2-1, with TRBD2 identical over 7 bases. Looked up from germline, CDR1 is MNHEY and CDR2 is SMNVEV (reference sequence). The ends lost 4 bases at V and 5 bases at J; junction bases unmatched: 5. The CDR3 extends over 14 amino acids. The CDR3 spells CASSWAGADNEQFF. The CDR3 nucleotides are TGTGCCAGCAGTTGGGCGGGAGCGGACAATGAGCAGTTCTTC.

The CDR3: CASSLFGASGTGELFF. For the CDR3, the DNA is TGTGCCAGCAGCTTATTTGGGGCCTCGGGCACCGGGGAGCTGTTTTTT. The chain couples TRBV7-8 to TRBJ2-2; TRBD1 is a possible D gene (5 bases). The CDR3 is 16 amino acids. The V and J ends lost 2 bases and 4 bases respectively, with 14 bases between them. The germline V gene encodes CDR1 SGHVS and CDR2 FQNEAQ.

The chain couples TRBV19 to TRBJ1-2; TRBD1 aligns across 11 bases. Looked up from germline, CDR1 is LNHDA and CDR2 is SQIVND (reference sequence). The length of the CDR3 is 15 residues. V was pared by 7 bases and J by 5 bases, with 9 bases of the junction left unmatched. CDR3 region: CASTGQGAGVYGYTF. As DNA, the CDR3 is TGTGCCAGTACCGGACAGGGGGCCGGGGTATATGGCTACACCTTC. Full variable domain (remainder filled in from reference TRBV19 and TRBJ1-2): DGGITQSPKYLFRKEGQNVTLSCEQNLNHDAMYWYRQDPGQGLRLIYYSQIVNDFQKGDIAEGYSVSREKKESFPLTVTSAQKNPTAFYLCASTGQGAGVYGYTFGSGTRLTVV.

This clone was found once. The chain carries TRBV19 and TRBJ1-5; D unresolved. Germline CDR1 reads LNHDA; CDR2 reads SQIVND (reference sequence). Trimming removed 5 bases from V and 2 bases from J, with 10 bases in between. CDR3 length: 14 residues. The CDR3 bases are TGTGCCAGTAGTCCCCCGCCGCGCAATCAGCCCCAGCATTTT. Its translation is CASSPPPRNQPQHF.